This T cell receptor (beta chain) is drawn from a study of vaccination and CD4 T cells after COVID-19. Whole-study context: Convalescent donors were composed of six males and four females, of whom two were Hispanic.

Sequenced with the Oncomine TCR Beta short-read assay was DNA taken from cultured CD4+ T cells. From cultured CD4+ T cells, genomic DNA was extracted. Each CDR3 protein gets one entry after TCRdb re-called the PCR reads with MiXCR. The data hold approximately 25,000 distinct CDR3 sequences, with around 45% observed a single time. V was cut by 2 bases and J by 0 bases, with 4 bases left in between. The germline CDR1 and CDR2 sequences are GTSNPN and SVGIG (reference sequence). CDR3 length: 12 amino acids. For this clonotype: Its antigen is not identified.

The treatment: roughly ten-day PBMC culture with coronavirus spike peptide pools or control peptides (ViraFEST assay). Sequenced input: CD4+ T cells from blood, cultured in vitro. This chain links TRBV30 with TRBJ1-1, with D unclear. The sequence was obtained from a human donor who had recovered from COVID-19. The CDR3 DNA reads TGTGCCTGGAGTAGAATGAACACTGAAGCTTTCTTT. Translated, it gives CAWSRMNTEAFF.